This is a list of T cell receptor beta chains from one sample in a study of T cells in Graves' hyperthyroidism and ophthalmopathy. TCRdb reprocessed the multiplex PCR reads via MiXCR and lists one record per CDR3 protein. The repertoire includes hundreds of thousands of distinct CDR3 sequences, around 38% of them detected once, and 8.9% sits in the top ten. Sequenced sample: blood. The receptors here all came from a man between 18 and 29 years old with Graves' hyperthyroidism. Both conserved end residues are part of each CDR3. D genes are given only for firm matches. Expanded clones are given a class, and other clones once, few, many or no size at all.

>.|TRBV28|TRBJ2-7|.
TGTGCCAGCAGGTGGGACAACTCCTACGAGCAGTACTTC
CASRWDNSYEQYF
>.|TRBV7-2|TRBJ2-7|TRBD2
TGCGCCAGCAGCCAAGCCTGGGGGGGTTACGAGCAGTACTTC
CASSQAWGGYEQYF
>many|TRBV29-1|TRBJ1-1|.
TGCAGCGTTGAAGATGGAACCTTTGAAGCTTTCTTT
CSVEDGTFEAFF
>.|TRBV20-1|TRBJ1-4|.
TGCAGTGCCAAGGACAGAGGATATGGAAAACTGTTTTTT
CSAKDRGYGKLFF
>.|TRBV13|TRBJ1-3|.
TGTGCCAGCAACTTAGGACGGATCTCTGGAAACACCATATATTTT
CASNLGRISGNTIYF
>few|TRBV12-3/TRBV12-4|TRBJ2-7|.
TGTGCCAGCAGGGAGGGATACCACGAGCAGTACTTC
CASREGYHEQYF
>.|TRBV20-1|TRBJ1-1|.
TGCAGTGCTAGTGCGTCCGACAGCAGGAACACTGAAGCTTTCTTT
CSASASDSRNTEAFF
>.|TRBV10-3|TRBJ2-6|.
TGCGCCAGCAGCCAACCGGCTGGGGCCAACGTCCTGACTTTC
CASSQPAGANVLTF
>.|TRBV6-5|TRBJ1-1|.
TGTGCCAGCATCTTCGTAAGGGAAATGGGCACTGAAGCTTTCTTT
CASIFVREMGTEAFF
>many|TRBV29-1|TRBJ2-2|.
TGCAGCGTTGAAGCTTCCTACACCGGGGAGCTGTTTTTT
CSVEASYTGELFF
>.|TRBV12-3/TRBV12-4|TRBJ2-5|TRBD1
TGTGCCAGCACCCCGACAGGGGTCGGAGAGACCCAGTACTTC
CASTPTGVGETQYF
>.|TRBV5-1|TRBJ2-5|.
TGCGCCAGCAGTAAAGGACTTCAAGAGACCCGGTACTTC
CASSKGLQETRYF
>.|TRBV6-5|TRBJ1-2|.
TGTGCCGCCTCACGAACAGGGAACTATGGCTACACCTTC
CAASRTGNYGYTF
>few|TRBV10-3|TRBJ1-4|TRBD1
TGTGCCATCCGACAGGGTCAAGACGAAAAACTGTTTTTT
CAIRQGQDEKLFF
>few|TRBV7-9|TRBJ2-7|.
TGTGCCAGCAGCCCACCGGGGCCCCTCTACTTGGGGCAGTACTTC
CASSPPGPLYLGQYF
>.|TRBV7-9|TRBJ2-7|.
TGTGCCAGCAGCACAGGGCTCCTCGAGCAGTACTTC
CASSTGLLEQYF
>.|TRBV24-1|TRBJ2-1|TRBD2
TGTGCCACCAGTGATGGGACTAGCTCTTACAATGAGCAGTTCTTC
CATSDGTSSYNEQFF
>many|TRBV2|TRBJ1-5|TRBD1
TGTGCCAGCAGTGAGGGGGACAGAAGGCAGCCCCAGCATTTT
CASSEGDRRQPQHF
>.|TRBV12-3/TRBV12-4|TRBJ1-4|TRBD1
TGTGCCAGCAGTACCACCAGACAGGGGGCGGAGGAAAAACTGTTTTTT
CASSTTRQGAEEKLFF
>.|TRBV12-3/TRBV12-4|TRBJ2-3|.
TGTGCCAGCAGTGTAGGCCGCTGGACTCCCAGCACAGATACGCAGTATTTT
CASSVGRWTPSTDTQYF
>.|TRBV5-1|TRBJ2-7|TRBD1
TGCGCCAGCAGTATGGGACAGCAGCTCTACGAGCAGTACTTC
CASSMGQQLYEQYF
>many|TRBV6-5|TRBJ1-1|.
TGTGCCAGCTCCCCAAGGCAGGTCGGGCATAGAGCTTTCTTT
CASSPRQVGHRAFF
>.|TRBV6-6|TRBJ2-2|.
TGTGCCAGCACTCCGACCACCGGGCAGCTGTTTTTT
CASTPTTGQLFF
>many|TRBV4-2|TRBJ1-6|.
TGTGCCAGCAGCCAAGATAGCGCTCCATCCCTCCACTTT
CASSQDSAPSLHF
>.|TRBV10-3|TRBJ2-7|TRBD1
TGTGCCACCGGGACAGGGGAGCTAACCGAGCAGTACTTC
CATGTGELTEQYF
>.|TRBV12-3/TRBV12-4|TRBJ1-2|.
TGTGCCAGCAGCGTAGACCTTAACTATGGCCACACCTTC
CASSVDLNYGHTF
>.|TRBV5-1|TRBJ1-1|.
TGCGCCAGCAGCTTGGACCCGAAGGGGAACACTGAAGCTTTCTTT
CASSLDPKGNTEAFF
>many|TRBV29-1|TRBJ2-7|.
TGCAGCGTTGTAAGAGGGGACGTCTCCTACGAGCAGTACTTC
CSVVRGDVSYEQYF
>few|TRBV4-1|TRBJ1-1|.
TGCGCCAGCAGCCAAGTGGGGATAAGGGGGGAAGCTTTCTTT
CASSQVGIRGEAFF
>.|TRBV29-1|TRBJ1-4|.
TGCAGCGTCGGAACGCTTAGGGGCGCGGAGACTGAAAAACTGTTTTTT
CSVGTLRGAETEKLFF
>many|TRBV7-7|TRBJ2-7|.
TGTGCTAGCAGCTTAGCGTTGGGTTCGGGCGAGCAGTACTTC
CASSLALGSGEQYF
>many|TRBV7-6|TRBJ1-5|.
TGTGCCAGCAGCCCGTACCTTGCCCAGGGACGGAATCAGCCCCAGCATTTT
CASSPYLAQGRNQPQHF
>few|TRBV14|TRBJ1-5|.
TGTGCCAGCAGCCAAGATGGGGAACAGGGTGTGGGACAGCCCCAGCATTTT
CASSQDGEQGVGQPQHF
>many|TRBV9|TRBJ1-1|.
TGTGCCAGCAGCGTAGGAGATATAAACACTGAAGCTTTCTTT
CASSVGDINTEAFF
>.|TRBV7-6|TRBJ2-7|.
TGTGCCAGCAGCTCCCCCGGGGGCCAGCAAGCCTACGAGCAGTACTTC
CASSSPGGQQAYEQYF
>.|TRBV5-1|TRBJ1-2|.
TGCGCCAGCAGCCTTCTGGACGGTAACTATGGCTACACCTTC
CASSLLDGNYGYTF
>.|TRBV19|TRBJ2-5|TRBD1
TGTGCCAGTAGTACGACACCGGGACAGACTCAAGAGACCCAGTACTTC
CASSTTPGQTQETQYF
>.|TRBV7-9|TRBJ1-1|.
TGCGCCAGCAGCTACCCCGGGGAGGCGGGCACTGAAGCTTTCTTT
CASSYPGEAGTEAFF
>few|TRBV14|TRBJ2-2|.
TGTGCCAGCAGCCACGGGGCGATGCAGCTGTTTTTT
CASSHGAMQLFF
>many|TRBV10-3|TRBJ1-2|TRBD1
TGTGCCATCAGTGGGGGGACAGGGTCGAGCTATGGCTACACCTTC
CAISGGTGSSYGYTF
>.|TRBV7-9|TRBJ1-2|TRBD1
TGTGCCAGCAGCCAACCCCGACAGGGGTACGACTATGGCTACACCTTC
CASSQPRQGYDYGYTF
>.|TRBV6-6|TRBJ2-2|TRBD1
TGTGCCAGCAGTACCTCACAGGGGGAGGCCGGGGAGCTGTTTTTT
CASSTSQGEAGELFF
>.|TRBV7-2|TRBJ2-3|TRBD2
TGTGCCAGCACCCAGGGCGGGGGACTAGCGGGAGATACGCAGTATTTT
CASTQGGGLAGDTQYF
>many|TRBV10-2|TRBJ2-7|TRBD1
TGCGCCAGCTCGAAGACAGGGTTTTACTACGAGCAGTACTTC
CASSKTGFYYEQYF
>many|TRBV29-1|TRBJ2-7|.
TGCAGCGTTGAAGCGGAGTACATTCCCTCCTACGAGCAGTACTTC
CSVEAEYIPSYEQYF
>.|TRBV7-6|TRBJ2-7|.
TGTGCCAGCAGTTACTCGATTCTAGCGCTGTCCTACGAGCAGTACTTC
CASSYSILALSYEQYF
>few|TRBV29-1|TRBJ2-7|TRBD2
TGCAGCGTTGAATCAGCCCTAAGCGGGAGCTCCTACGAGCAGTACTTC
CSVESALSGSSYEQYF
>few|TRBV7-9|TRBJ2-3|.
TGTGCCAGCAGTTCGTGGGGCGTGGATACGCAGTATTTT
CASSSWGVDTQYF
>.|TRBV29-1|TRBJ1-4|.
TGCAGCGTTGAAACAGGGATTGGTGAAAAACTGTTTTTT
CSVETGIGEKLFF
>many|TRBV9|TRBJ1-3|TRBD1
TGTGCCAGCAGCGGACAGGGTGGTGGAAACACCATATATTTT
CASSGQGGGNTIYF
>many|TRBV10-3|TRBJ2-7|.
TGTGCCATCAGTGAGTTCATCAGGGAGGAAGGAGAGCAGTACTTC
CAISEFIREEGEQYF
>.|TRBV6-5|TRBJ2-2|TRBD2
TGTGCCAGCAGTTACTCTAGCGGGAAGACCGGGGAGCTGTTTTTT
CASSYSSGKTGELFF
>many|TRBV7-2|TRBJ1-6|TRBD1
TGTGCCAGCAGCCAGACAGGGACCTATAATTCACCCCTCCACTTT
CASSQTGTYNSPLHF
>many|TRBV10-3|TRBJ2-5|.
TGTGCCATCAGTGAGTTCCCGGCTCGGGGTTCTGAGACCCAGTACTTC
CAISEFPARGSETQYF
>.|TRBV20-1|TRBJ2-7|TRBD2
TGCAGTGCTAGGACACAGGGACTAGCAGTCTACGAGCAGTACTTC
CSARTQGLAVYEQYF